A selection of T cell receptor beta chains follows, all from one sample in a study of OX40 agonist ivuxolimab in advanced cancers. This table comes from immunoSEQ multiplex PCR, and its TCRdb copy is limited to in-frame clones, with some not included. The repertoire includes around 53,000 clones, 75% to 80% of them detected once, and 2.4% sits in the top ten. The input for sequencing was CD4+ or CD8+ T cells sorted from blood, taken in a trial of the OX40 agonist ivuxolimab. Every receptor here comes from an adult with an advanced solid tumor such as melanoma, head and neck, liver or kidney cancer. Both conserved end residues are part of each CDR3. The D gene is left open where the match is weak. Expanded clones get a size class; other rows say once, few or many, or leave the size out.

cdr3_nt cdr3_aa v_call clone_size j_call d_call
TGTGCCAGCTCACCCCCTGAACAAAACAATGAGCAGTTCTTC CASSPPEQNNEQFF TRBV18 NA TRBJ2-1 NA
TGTGCCAGCAGCTTACAAGGCACGGGGGGGGTCGAGCAGTACTTC CASSLQGTGGVEQYF TRBV13 NA TRBJ2-7 TRBD2
TGTGCCAGTTGGGACAGTAGCTCTGGAAACACCATATATTTT CASWDSSSGNTIYF TRBV19 NA TRBJ1-3 TRBD1
TGTGCCAGCAGCCGGATGAGCTTCACAGATACGCAGTATTTT CASSRMSFTDTQYF TRBV7-9 NA TRBJ2-3 NA
TGTGCCTGGAACATAGAGATGAACACTGAAGCTTTCTTT CAWNIEMNTEAFF TRBV30 NA TRBJ1-1 NA
TGCGCCAGCAGCAGGGACACCAACACCGGGGAGCTGTTTTTT CASSRDTNTGELFF TRBV5-1 medium-sized TRBJ2-2 NA
TGTGCCAGCAGCCAGGACAGGGCGAGTGAAGCTTTCTTT CASSQDRASEAFF TRBV7-2 NA TRBJ1-1 TRBD1
TGCGCCAGCAGCTTTGGAGGGGGCGCCGGGGAGACCCAGTACTTC CASSFGGGAGETQYF TRBV5-1 NA TRBJ2-5 NA
TGTGCCATCAGCGAGTCGGGGCAGTCGAATCAGCCCCAGCATTTT CAISESGQSNQPQHF TRBV10-3 NA TRBJ1-5 NA
TGTGCCAGCAGCTTGTTGCGGGATGGCTACACCTTC CASSLLRDGYTF TRBV5-5 NA TRBJ1-2 NA
TGTGCCAGCAGCGCGGGACTAGCGGGAGGGATAGATACGCAGTATTTT CASSAGLAGGIDTQYF TRBV11-3 NA TRBJ2-3 TRBD2
TGTGCCTGGAGTGTAGGGCTAGCACAAGACGAGCAGTACTTC CAWSVGLAQDEQYF TRBV30 NA TRBJ2-7 NA
TGTGCCAGCAGTGCCTCCAAGGGTGAGCAGTTCTTC CASSASKGEQFF TRBV28 NA TRBJ2-1 NA
TGCAGCGTTCGCCCAGGCTCTCCCTCTGGAAACACCATATATTTT CSVRPGSPSGNTIYF TRBV29-1 NA TRBJ1-3 NA
TGTGCCAGCAGCCAAGGACTAGCGGGAGGCGAGCAGTACTTC CASSQGLAGGEQYF TRBV5-6 NA TRBJ2-7 TRBD2
TGTGCCAGCAGTGAAGCCTGGGGGGGTGCTAACTATGGCTACACCTTC CASSEAWGGANYGYTF TRBV6-1 once TRBJ1-2 NA
TGTGCCAGTTCCAGGGGTGACAGCAATCAGCCCCAGCATTTT CASSRGDSNQPQHF TRBV6-1 few TRBJ1-5 NA
TGCAGCGGTAGACAGGGGCTGAACACTGAAGCTTTCTTT CSGRQGLNTEAFF TRBV29-1 NA TRBJ1-1 TRBD1
TGTGCCAGCAGCTTGCACGGACCCCTCCACTTT CASSLHGPLHF TRBV5-6 NA TRBJ1-6 NA
TGTGCCAGAAGCTTGGAGGCCTCCTACGAGCAGTACTTC CARSLEASYEQYF TRBV5-3 NA TRBJ2-7 NA
TGCGCCAGCAGTGAACTAGGGGGGTGGGATGAGCAGTTCTTC CASSELGGWDEQFF TRBV10-1 few TRBJ2-1 NA
TGCGCCAGCAGCGAGGACAACCCAAACTATGGCTACACCTTC CASSEDNPNYGYTF TRBV5-1 NA TRBJ1-2 NA
TGCAGCGTAGGTGGCGGGAGGGCCACTGAGCAGTTCTTC CSVGGGRATEQFF TRBV29-1 NA TRBJ2-1 TRBD2
TGTGCCAGCAGTTCGGTCAGCCTTCACACAGATACGCAGTATTTT CASSSVSLHTDTQYF TRBV27 few TRBJ2-3 NA
TGTGCCAGCAGCATAAAGGGGGGTTACAATGAGCAGTTCTTC CASSIKGGYNEQFF TRBV5-4 NA TRBJ2-1 NA
TGTGCCAGCAGTTACCGACCGAGTAGCTATGGCTACACCTTC CASSYRPSSYGYTF TRBV6-6 NA TRBJ1-2 NA
TGTGCCAGCAGTGAGGGCCGTAGGGGAACTGGAAACACCATATATTTT CASSEGRRGTGNTIYF TRBV2 once TRBJ1-3 NA
TGCAGCGCCAACAGTCTCTTCACTGAAGCTTTCTTT CSANSLFTEAFF TRBV29-1 NA TRBJ1-1 NA
TGTGCCAGCAGTTTGAACTGGTCGAACAGGAACACTGAAGCTTTCTTT CASSLNWSNRNTEAFF TRBV27 NA TRBJ1-1 NA
TGTGCCAGTAGTATATTGGATGTCGGAGCCCGTGGGGAGACCCAGTACTTC CASSILDVGARGETQYF TRBV19 NA TRBJ2-5 NA
TGCGCCAGCAGCCAAGATACTAGCCGTGAGACCCAGTACTTC CASSQDTSRETQYF TRBV4-3 NA TRBJ2-5 NA
TGTGCCAGCAGCCCGGCGGTTGGCTACACCTTC CASSPAVGYTF TRBV28 NA TRBJ1-2 NA
TGTGCCAGCAGCTTGGGGACTAGCGGGAGGCGCCGGGGAGATACGCAGTATTTT CASSLGTSGRRRGDTQYF TRBV5-4 NA TRBJ2-3 TRBD2
TGTGCCACCAGCAGACCGTCGGGAGGGATTTACATTCAGTACTTC CATSRPSGGIYIQYF TRBV15 NA TRBJ2-4 TRBD2
TGTGCCAGCAGCGTAGCTTACGCGGGAGCCCTCCACTTT CASSVAYAGALHF TRBV9 once TRBJ1-6 NA
TGTGCCAGCAGCTTCCGGGGGGTTCCCACAGATACGCAGTATTTT CASSFRGVPTDTQYF TRBV9 few TRBJ2-3 TRBD2
TGCGCCAGCAGCCAGGTTACCGGGACAGATCGAGTGAACACTGAAGCTTTCTTT CASSQVTGTDRVNTEAFF TRBV4-3 NA TRBJ1-1 TRBD1
TGTGCCAGCTCACCACTGAACACCGGGGAGCTGTTTTTT CASSPLNTGELFF TRBV18 NA TRBJ2-2 NA
TGTGCCAGCAGCCCCAGCGCCTACGAGCAGTACTTC CASSPSAYEQYF TRBV2 NA TRBJ2-7 NA
TGTGCCAGCAGCTTTGATCGGAGTGAAGCTTTCTTT CASSFDRSEAFF TRBV7-9 NA TRBJ1-1 NA